This TCR beta chain was found in a study of blood T cell repertoires in COVID-19 (dated by TCRdb to about 2020). Study-level background: The collaborator samples originated in the United States, Italy and Spain and spanned the acute and convalescent phases of COVID-19. The prospective study material was composed of cDNA or gDNA derived from T cells, B-cell-depleted T cells, or PBMCs. Subjects who had been exposed to COVID-19, were actively infected with it, or had recovered from it provided the deeply sampled blood TCRbeta repertoires that made up the dataset. A freely available public database, intended as a resource for researchers studying the immune response to SARS-CoV-2, is where the repertoires were released. Samples came from the ongoing ImmuneRACE study (first 160 participants) plus 1,254 subjects from 6 global collaborators. Nearly every sample came with metadata listing a de-identified subject ID, COVID-19 status, age in years and sex. HLA class I and class II types, where available, came from metadata supplied by the sample provider rather than from assay-based typing. Overall study outcomes, separate from this receptor: How much clinical and demographic metadata was included differed by source and by participant, and the metadata was provided uncurated.

Trimming takes 1 base from V and 5 bases from J, and the germline ends sit 14 bases apart. The CDR3 starts with the cysteine, ends with the phenylalanine, and has 15 residues. The DNA shown is the 45-base CDR3, in frame from base 1. CDR1 is given as SGHTA and CDR2 as FQGTGA, both from the germline V gene. As concerns this clone: Its antigen is not yet known. No quality values exist for individual bases; no much larger clone is one base distant.

The collaborating institutions used their own protocols to collect whole blood in K2EDTA tubes. For TCRbeta analysis, collaborators shipped samples as frozen whole blood, isolated PBMCs, or DNA extracted from either of those sample types. The immunoSEQ Assay, a bias-controlled multiplex PCR, was used to amplify TCRbeta CDR3 regions from genomic DNA. Regarding the original processing steps: The number of nucleated cells in each sample was estimated from the amplification of reference gene primers within the assay. Sequence reads were collapsed and filtered to measure the absolute abundance of every unique TCRbeta CDR3 rearrangement. Productive Simpson clonality was computed per sample as the square root of Simpson's diversity index over productive rearrangements. The table was pulled from immuneACCESS by TCRdb, which kept in-frame rearrangements only. Such tables lose some clones; where checked, under half of the loss comes from unresolved V genes, and the rest has no known cause. D and trimming come from the DNA, and the V and J calls and clone size come from that table. The table for this sample lists some 100,000 clones; just under 80% of them were counted only once. The ten most abundant clones make up around 10% of the sample.

The source material was peripheral blood. This clonotype originated in an older woman with acute or convalescent COVID-19. The rearranged chain carries TRBV7-3 and TRBJ2-5; the D gene is possibly TRBD2, with 7 bases matching. The DNA is TGTGCCAGCAGCTTAAACCCGGGGGGCTGGGAGACCCAGTACTTC. Protein translation: CASSLNPGGWETQYF.